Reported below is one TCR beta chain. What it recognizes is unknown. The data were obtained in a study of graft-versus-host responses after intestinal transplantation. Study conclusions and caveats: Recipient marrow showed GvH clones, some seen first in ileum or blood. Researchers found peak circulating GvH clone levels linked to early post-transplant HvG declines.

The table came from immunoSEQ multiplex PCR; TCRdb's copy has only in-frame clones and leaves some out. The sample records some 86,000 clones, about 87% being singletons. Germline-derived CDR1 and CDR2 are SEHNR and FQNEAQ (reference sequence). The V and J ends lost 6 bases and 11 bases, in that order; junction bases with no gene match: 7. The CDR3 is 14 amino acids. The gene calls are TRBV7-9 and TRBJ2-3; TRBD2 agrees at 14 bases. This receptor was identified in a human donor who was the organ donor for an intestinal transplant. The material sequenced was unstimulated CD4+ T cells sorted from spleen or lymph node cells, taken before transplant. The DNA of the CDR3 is TGTGCCAGCAGTTCGACGGGGACTAGCGGGAGGCAGTATTTT. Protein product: CASSSTGTSGRQYF.